This TCR beta chain derives from a study of shared clonotypes between healthy human individuals. The ends were cut back, 4 bases at V and 6 bases at J, with 12 bases in the middle. Germline values: CDR1 SEHNR, CDR2 FQNEAQ (reference sequence). The CDR3 has 14 residues. The quantity of DNA used in unsorted PBMC replicate PCRs was 300 ng, corresponding to about 30,000 T cell genomes. Per the original methods: Quality scores were absent from the junction-only immunoSEQ sequences, so filtering differed. Generated by immunoSEQ multiplex PCR, the TCRdb table keeps only in-frame clones and is missing some. The D gene and trimming were derived from the DNA, and the V and J assignments and clone size from that table. This sample has more than 450,000 clones, with about four fifths found just once.

The source of this sequence is a woman aged 40 to 55 in good health. Some clones in this sample may be carry-over from other donors' samples. The V gene is TRBV7-9, the J gene TRBJ1-4, with D possibly matching TRBD1 (5 bases). The specimen sequenced was PBMCs. The CDR3 loop reads CASSYQGGDEKLFF. DNA for the CDR3: TGTGCCAGCAGCTACCAGGGAGGGGATGAAAAACTGTTTTTT.